The 5 T cell receptor beta chains in this list originate from one sample, sequenced in a study of T-cell memory formation after mild COVID-19. TCRdb re-derived calls from the 5' RACE reads in MiXCR, one entry per CDR3 protein. This sample has 200,000 to 250,000 distinct CDR3 sequences, with 8% to 9.5% found just once. Sequencing used PBMCs or a T cell subset sorted from them (not recorded which). Receptors were obtained from a man aged 18-30 years who had mild COVID-19 (a few samples of this study predate the infection). Cell type and time point are not known.

V and J are TRBV4-2 and TRBJ2-3, with TRBD2 identical over 9 bases. There are 15 residues in the CDR3. V gave up 1 base and J gave up 5 bases; unmatched junction bases: 4. The germline V gene encodes CDR1 LGHNA and CDR2 YNFKEQ. DNA of the CDR3: TGTGCCAGCAGCCAAGGGCGGGGGGGGCGAGATACGCAGTATTTT. It yields the protein CASSQGRGGRDTQYF.

This CDR3 reads CASSLAQANEQFF. The CDR3 DNA reads TGCGCCAGCAGCTTGGCACAAGCCAATGAGCAGTTCTTC. This sequence joins TRBV5-1 and TRBJ2-1; D gene uncertain. Germline V gives CDR1 SGHRS, CDR2 YFSETQ. V dropped 0 bases and J dropped 6 bases, with 7 bases sitting between them. The CDR3 runs to 13 residues.

CDR3 DNA: TGTGCCAGCGCCGGGACTCAGGGGAGGTATGGCTACACCTTC. This sequence encodes CASAGTQGRYGYTF. This rearrangement joins TRBV6-1 to TRBJ1-2; a weak D match, TRBD1 (6 bases). V shed 8 bases and J shed 5 bases, with 18 bases lying between them. Per the germline V gene, CDR1 is MNHNS and CDR2 is SASEGT. This CDR3 is built from 14 residues.

The chain couples TRBV11-2 to TRBJ2-7, with 7 bases matching TRBD1. Trimming removed 4 bases from V and 7 bases from J; junction bases left unmatched: 16. Looked up from germline, CDR1 is SGHAT and CDR2 is FQNNGV. The CDR3 is made up of 16 amino acids. In DNA form, the CDR3 reads TGTGCCAGCAGCTCGCCGGGCGAGGGGGCGATGGGAGAGCAGTACTTC. Amino acids: CASSSPGEGAMGEQYF.

This clonotype was counted ten times or more. The chain is built from TRBV27 and TRBJ1-3; D is undetermined. Trimming cost V 5 bases and J 2 bases, with 16 bases left between them. Germline V lookup: CDR1 MNHEY, CDR2 SMNVEV (reference sequence). The CDR3 length is 16 residues. In DNA form, the CDR3 reads TGTGCCAGCAGTCACCAAGGAGGGCAAACTGGAAACACCATATATTTT. Protein product: CASSHQGGQTGNTIYF.